These 8 T cell receptor beta chains were sequenced from one sample in a study of shared clonotypes between healthy human individuals. The table came from immunoSEQ multiplex PCR; TCRdb's copy has only in-frame clones and leaves some out. The table has a few million clones, over 85% seen once. The sequenced sample was naive CD4+ T cells sorted from blood. Regarding subset: CD45RA+ positively selected. The source is a man aged 18 to 29 in good health.

This clone is a singleton in its sample. The chain links TRBV5-4 to TRBJ1-3; 10 positions match TRBD1. From germline, CDR1 is SGHNT and CDR2 YYREEE (reference sequence). The CDR3 has 16 amino acids. V lost 1 base, J lost 3 bases, and 4 bases stayed unmatched. DNA for the CDR3: TGTGCCAGCAGCTTGCTTGGGACAGGGGATGGAAACACCATATATTTT. Residues: CASSLLGTGDGNTIYF.

The chain uses TRBV7-2 and TRBJ1-6; D might be TRBD1 (6 bases). CDR3 length: 15 residues. In germline, CDR1 is SGHTA, CDR2 FQGNSA. The ends were cut back, 1 base at V and 7 bases at J, with 11 bases in the middle. Here the CDR3 DNA reads TGTGCCAGCAGCTTAGGCGGGGGCGACAATTCACCCCTCCACTTT. It codes for CASSLGGGDNSPLHF.

The chain couples TRBV6-6 to TRBJ1-1; no clear D. Germline CDR1 and CDR2: MNHNY and SVGAGI (reference sequence). The CDR3 covers 10 residues. V shed 2 bases and J shed 8 bases, with 3 bases lying between them. CDR3 DNA: TGTGCCAGCAGTTACCCCGAAGCTTTCTTT. It is translated as CASSYPEAFF.

V is TRBV18 and J is TRBJ2-1, with 12 nucleotides matching TRBD2. Germline V gene data show CDR1 as KGHSH and CDR2 as LQKENI. V shed 6 bases and J 4 bases; nucleotides not matched to a gene: 4. The CDR3 length is 15 residues. The CDR3 protein is CASSPTSGRYNEQFF. CDR3 nucleotide sequence: TGTGCCAGCTCCCCAACTAGCGGGAGGTACAATGAGCAGTTCTTC.

The genes are TRBV27 and TRBJ1-3; D not resolved. Germline CDR1 MNHEY, CDR2 SMNVEV (reference sequence). V was clipped by 6 bases and J by 0 bases, with 12 bases between them. The CDR3 is 15 residues long. The CDR3 is CASSREGTSGNTIYF. Here the CDR3 DNA reads TGTGCCAGCAGCCGAGAGGGTACCTCTGGAAACACCATATATTTT.

The rearrangement links TRBV7-9 to TRBJ2-1; 7 bases are a match to TRBD2. The germline V gene encodes CDR1 SEHNR and CDR2 FQNEAQ (reference sequence). Trimming removed 7 bases from V and 6 bases from J; junction bases left unmatched: 3. The CDR3 is 12 residues long. CDR3 region: CASTSGFNEQFF. In nucleotides, the CDR3 is TGTGCCAGCACTAGCGGTTTCAATGAGCAGTTCTTC.

The rearrangement joins TRBV18 to TRBJ2-2, with TRBD2 as a possible D gene (5 bases). Trimming left V 0 bases short and J 0 bases short, with 8 bases between. Germline V gene lookup returns CDR1 KGHSH and CDR2 LQKENI. This CDR3 comprises 16 residues. In DNA, the CDR3 is TGTGCCAGCTCACCACCTCTCGGGACGAACACCGGGGAGCTGTTTTTT. Amino acids: CASSPPLGTNTGELFF.

The chain links TRBV18 to TRBJ2-6; no reliable D call. From germline, CDR1 is KGHSH and CDR2 LQKENI. The CDR3 extends over 18 amino acids. V lost 1 base and J 1 base, leaving 14 bases between the germline ends. CDR3 amino acids: CASSPRRVLTSGANVLTF. CDR3 nucleotide sequence: TGTGCCAGCTCACCACGTAGGGTCCTAACTTCTGGGGCCAACGTCCTGACTTTC.